Listed here is a single T cell receptor (beta chain). The data were obtained in a study of T cell changes during pregnancy in multiple sclerosis. Produced via immunoSEQ multiplex PCR; TCRdb's table is partial and in-frame only. Found here are 25,000 to 35,000 clones, approximately 86% of them singletons; the top ten hold 6% to 9%. Material: CD8+ T cells from peripheral blood mononuclear cells, obtained before pregnancy. The clonotype originates from a female donor with multiple sclerosis, enrolled in a pregnancy study.

The CDR3 loop is CASSDSGLADLNEQFF. In DNA, the CDR3 is TGTGCCAGCAGTGACTCGGGTCTAGCGGATTTAAATGAGCAGTTCTTC. V is TRBV6-4 and J is TRBJ2-1, with TRBD2 matching 7 bases. CDR1 and CDR2 (germline): MRHNA, SNTAGT. With 0 bases clipped from V and 7 bases from J, the junction kept 9 bases outside the gene matches. The CDR3 loop spans 16 amino acids.